These 5 T cell receptor beta chains originate from one sample sequenced in a study of T cell responses to AZD1222 COVID-19 vaccine. Measured with immunoSEQ multiplex PCR; TCRdb has only the in-frame clones, and not every one. The sample contains around 120,000 clones, 70% to 90% of which appear only once. The source material was peripheral blood, sampled on day 0 of MenACWY control vaccination. These receptors came from an adult in good health.

The chain couples TRBV6-5 to TRBJ2-4; D might be TRBD1 (6 bases). The germline V gene has CDR1 MNHEY and CDR2 SVGAGI. This CDR3 is 14 amino acids long. V was trimmed by 2 bases and J by 13 bases, leaving 18 bases between them. This chain's CDR3 is CASSYGRTVGAQYF. CDR3 nucleotide sequence: TGTGCCAGCAGTTACGGTCGGACAGTCGGGGCCCAGTACTTC.

V and J are TRBV9 and TRBJ2-3, with a weak D call TRBD2 (7 bases). The CDR3 spans 14 residues. CDR1 is SGDLS, CDR2 YYNGEE, per germline. Deletions cut 0 bases from V and 5 bases from J, with 10 bases between. The CDR3 sequence is CASSVGGGGDTQYF. The CDR3 region has the DNA TGTGCCAGCAGCGTAGGCGGGGGCGGAGATACGCAGTATTTT.

V gene TRBV6-5 combines with J gene TRBJ2-7; TRBD1 matches at 7 bases. The germline gives CDR1 MNHEY, CDR2 SVGAGI. The CDR3 has 15 amino acids. The J segment lost 4 bases and the V segment lost 7 bases, leaving 13 bases of the junction unmatched. The CDR3 region is CASNLKAGGVYEQYF. CDR3 DNA sequence: TGTGCCAGCAACCTCAAGGCAGGGGGAGTTTACGAGCAGTACTTC.

The rearrangement uses TRBV9 and TRBJ2-1, with 8 bases that match TRBD2. Germline V lookup: CDR1 SGDLS, CDR2 YYNGEE. CDR3 size: 19 residues. Losses at the gene ends were 0 bases for V and 0 bases for J; bases not matched to a gene: 11. The DNA of the CDR3 is TGTGCCAGCAGCGTAGCCGGCGGGGGGCTTCGCAGCTCCTACAATGAGCAGTTCTTC. This sequence encodes CASSVAGGGLRSSYNEQFF.

The chain uses TRBV2 and TRBJ1-4; TRBD1 matches 11 bases. The CDR3 is 14 residues long. The V gene end was trimmed by 7 bases and the J gene end by 8 bases; junction bases not matched to a gene: 6. Germline values: CDR1 SNHLY, CDR2 FYNNEI. The chain's CDR3 is CASTGQGAFEKLFF. CDR3 DNA: TGTGCCAGCACCGGACAGGGGGCGTTCGAAAAACTGTTTTTT.